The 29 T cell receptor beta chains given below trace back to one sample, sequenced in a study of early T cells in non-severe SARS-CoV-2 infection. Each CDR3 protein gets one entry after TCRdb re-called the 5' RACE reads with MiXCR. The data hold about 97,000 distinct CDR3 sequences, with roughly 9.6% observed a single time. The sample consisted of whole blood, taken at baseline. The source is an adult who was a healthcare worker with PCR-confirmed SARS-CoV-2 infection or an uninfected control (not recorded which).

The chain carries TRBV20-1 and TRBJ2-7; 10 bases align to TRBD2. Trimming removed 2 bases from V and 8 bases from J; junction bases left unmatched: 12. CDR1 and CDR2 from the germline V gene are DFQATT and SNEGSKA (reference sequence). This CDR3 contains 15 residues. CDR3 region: CSARPIGTSVNKQYF. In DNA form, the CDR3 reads TGCAGTGCTAGACCCATCGGGACTAGCGTTAATAAGCAGTACTTC.

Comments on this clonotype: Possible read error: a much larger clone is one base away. This chain's CDR3 is CSVGLAGKSDTRYF. The CDR3 region has the DNA TGCAGCGTTGGACTAGCGGGGAAGTCAGATACGCGGTATTTT. The chain carries TRBV29-1 and TRBJ2-3; 11 bases align to TRBD2. The CDR3 consists of 14 residues. Germline CDR1 is SQVTM and CDR2 is ANQGSEA.

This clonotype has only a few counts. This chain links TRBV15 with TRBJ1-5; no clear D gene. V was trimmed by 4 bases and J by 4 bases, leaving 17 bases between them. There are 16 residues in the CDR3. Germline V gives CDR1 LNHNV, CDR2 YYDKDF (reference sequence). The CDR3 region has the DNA TGTGCCACCAGCAACCGAGACGGGCGATTGAATCAGCCCCAGCATTTT. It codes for CATSNRDGRLNQPQHF.

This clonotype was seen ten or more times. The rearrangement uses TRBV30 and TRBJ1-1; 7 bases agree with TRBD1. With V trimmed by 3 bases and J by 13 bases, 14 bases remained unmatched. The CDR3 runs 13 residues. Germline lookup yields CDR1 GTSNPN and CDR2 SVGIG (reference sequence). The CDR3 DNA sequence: TGTGCCTGGAGGGGTAAAACAGGGGCGGTAGGTTTCTTT. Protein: CAWRGKTGAVGFF.

DNA for the CDR3: TGTGCCAGCACCTCGGCTAGCGGGGGGGCGTATACGCAGTATTTT. Its protein product is CASTSASGGAYTQYF. The V call is TRBV7-2, the J call TRBJ2-3; TRBD2 matches 12 bases. The CDR3 is 15 residues long. The J segment lost 7 bases and the V segment lost 7 bases, leaving 9 bases of the junction unmatched. Germline CDR1 SGHTA, CDR2 FQGNSA.

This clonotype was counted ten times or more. CDR3 DNA: TGCGCCAGCAGCGGACAGGGACCAAACACTGAAGCTTTCTTT. Protein: CASSGQGPNTEAFF. This chain uses TRBV4-1 with TRBJ1-1; 8 nucleotides agree with TRBD1. The CDR3 covers 14 residues. The J segment lost 2 bases and the V segment lost 5 bases, leaving 4 bases of the junction unmatched. Germline-derived CDR1 and CDR2 are MGHRA and YSYEKL.

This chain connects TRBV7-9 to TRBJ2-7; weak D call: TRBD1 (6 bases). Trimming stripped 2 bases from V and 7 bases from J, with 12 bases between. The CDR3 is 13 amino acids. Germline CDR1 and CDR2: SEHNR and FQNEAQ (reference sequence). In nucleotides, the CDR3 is TGTGCCAGCAGCTTATCTTACAGGGATGAGCAGTACTTC. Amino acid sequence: CASSLSYRDEQYF.

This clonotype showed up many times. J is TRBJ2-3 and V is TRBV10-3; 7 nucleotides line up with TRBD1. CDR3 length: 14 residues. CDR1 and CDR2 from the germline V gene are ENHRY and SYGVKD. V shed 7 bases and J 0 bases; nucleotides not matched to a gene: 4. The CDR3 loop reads CAINPGQSTDTQYF. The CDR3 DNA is TGTGCCATCAACCCGGGACAGAGCACAGATACGCAGTATTTT.

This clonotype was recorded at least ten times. This CDR3 is CASSLEASGSPDTQYF. The CDR3 DNA follows: TGCGCCAGCAGCTTGGAGGCTAGCGGGAGCCCAGATACGCAGTATTTT. The chain links TRBV5-1 to TRBJ2-3; TRBD2 aligns across 10 bases. Germline V CDR1 and CDR2: SGHRS, YFSETQ. V gave up 0 bases and J gave up 4 bases; unmatched junction bases: 5. The CDR3 consists of 16 residues.

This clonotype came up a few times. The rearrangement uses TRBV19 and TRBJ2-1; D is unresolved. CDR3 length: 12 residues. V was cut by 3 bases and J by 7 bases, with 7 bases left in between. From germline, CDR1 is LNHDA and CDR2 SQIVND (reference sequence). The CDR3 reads CASSIGRNEQFF. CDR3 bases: TGTGCCAGTAGTATTGGGCGGAATGAGCAGTTCTTC. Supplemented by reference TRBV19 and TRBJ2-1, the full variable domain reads DGGITQSPKYLFRKEGQNVTLSCEQNLNHDAMYWYRQDPGQGLRLIYYSQIVNDFQKGDIAEGYSVSREKKESFPLTVTSAQKNPTAFYLCASSIGRNEQFFGPGTRLTVL.

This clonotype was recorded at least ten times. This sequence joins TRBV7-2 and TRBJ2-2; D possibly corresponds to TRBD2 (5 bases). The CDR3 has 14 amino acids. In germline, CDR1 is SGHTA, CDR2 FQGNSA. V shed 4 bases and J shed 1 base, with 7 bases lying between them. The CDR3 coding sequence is TGTGCCAGCAGCTCGGACTGGAACACCGGGGAGCTGTTTTTT. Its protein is CASSSDWNTGELFF.

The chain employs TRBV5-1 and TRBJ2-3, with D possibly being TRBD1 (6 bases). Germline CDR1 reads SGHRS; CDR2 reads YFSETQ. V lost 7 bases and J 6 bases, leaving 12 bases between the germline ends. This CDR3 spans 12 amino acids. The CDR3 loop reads CASGGSMDTQYF. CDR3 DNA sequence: TGCGCCAGCGGGGGCTCGATGGATACGCAGTATTTT.

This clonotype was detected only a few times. The CDR3 spells CASSESGTGELFF. The CDR3 region has the DNA TGTGCCAGCAGTGAGTCTGGGACCGGGGAGCTGTTTTTT. The rearrangement joins TRBV6-4 to TRBJ2-2; D is unclear. Germline V gene lookup returns CDR1 MRHNA and CDR2 SNTAGT. The V end lost 3 bases, the J end lost 5 bases, and 7 bases lay between the germline ends. The CDR3 runs to 13 residues.

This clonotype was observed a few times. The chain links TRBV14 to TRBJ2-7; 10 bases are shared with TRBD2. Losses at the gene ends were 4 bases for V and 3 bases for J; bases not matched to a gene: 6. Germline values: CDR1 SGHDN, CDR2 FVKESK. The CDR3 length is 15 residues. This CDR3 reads CASSPGSSGGYEQYF. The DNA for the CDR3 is TGTGCCAGCAGCCCAGGGTCTAGCGGGGGCTACGAGCAGTACTTC.

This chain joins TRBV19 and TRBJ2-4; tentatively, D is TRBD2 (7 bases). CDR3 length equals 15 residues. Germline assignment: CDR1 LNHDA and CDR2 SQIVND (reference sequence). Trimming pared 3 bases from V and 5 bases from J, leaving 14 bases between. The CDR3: CASSMGTGRENIQYF. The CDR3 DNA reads TGTGCCAGTAGTATGGGAACAGGGAGGGAAAACATTCAGTACTTC.

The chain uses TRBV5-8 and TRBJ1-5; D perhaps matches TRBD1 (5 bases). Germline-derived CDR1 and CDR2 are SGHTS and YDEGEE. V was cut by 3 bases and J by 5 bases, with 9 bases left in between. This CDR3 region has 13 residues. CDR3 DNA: TGTGCCAGCAGCTGGGGGTCCGATCAGCCCCAGCATTTT. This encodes CASSWGSDQPQHF. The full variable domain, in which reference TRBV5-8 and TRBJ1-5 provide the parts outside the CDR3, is EAGVTQSPTHLIKTRGQQATLRCSPISGHTSVYWYQQALGLGLQFLLWYDEGEERNRGNFPPRFSGRQFPNYSSELNVNALELEDSALYLCASSWGSDQPQHFGDGTRLSIL.

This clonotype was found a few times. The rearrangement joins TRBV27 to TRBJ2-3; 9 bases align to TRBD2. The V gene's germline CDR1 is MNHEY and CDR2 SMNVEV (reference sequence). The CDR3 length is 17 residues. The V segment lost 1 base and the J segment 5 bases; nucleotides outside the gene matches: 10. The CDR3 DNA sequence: TGTGCCAGCAGTTTATATGGCGGGGGGGCCTTTGGAGATACGCAGTATTTT. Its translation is CASSLYGGGAFGDTQYF.

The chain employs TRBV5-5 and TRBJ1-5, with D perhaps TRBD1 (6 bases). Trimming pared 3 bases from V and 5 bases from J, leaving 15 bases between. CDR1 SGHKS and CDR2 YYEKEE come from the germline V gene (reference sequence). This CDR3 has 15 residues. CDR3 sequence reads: CASSYSTGSDQPQHF. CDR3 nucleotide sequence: TGTGCCAGCAGCTACTCGACAGGATCGGATCAGCCCCAGCATTTT.

The DNA for the CDR3 is TGCAGCGTTGAGACGGGGTCGGATACGCAGTATTTT. As protein: CSVETGSDTQYF. The genes are TRBV29-1 and TRBJ2-3; D is possibly TRBD2 (5 bases). The CDR3 totals 12 residues. Germline V gene data show CDR1 as SQVTM and CDR2 as ANQGSEA. V shed 3 bases and J shed 6 bases, with 10 bases lying between them.

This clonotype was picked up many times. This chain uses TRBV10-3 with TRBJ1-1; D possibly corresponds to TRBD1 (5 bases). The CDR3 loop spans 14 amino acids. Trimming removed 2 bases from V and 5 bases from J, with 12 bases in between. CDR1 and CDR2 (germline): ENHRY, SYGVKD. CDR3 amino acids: CAISESGGRTEAFF. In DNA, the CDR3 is TGTGCCATCAGTGAGAGCGGGGGACGGACTGAAGCTTTCTTT.

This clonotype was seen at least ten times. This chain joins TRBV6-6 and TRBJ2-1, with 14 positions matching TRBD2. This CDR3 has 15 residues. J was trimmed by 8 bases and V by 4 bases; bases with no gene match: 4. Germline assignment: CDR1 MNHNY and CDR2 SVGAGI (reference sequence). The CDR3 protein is CASSFPGLAGDEQFF. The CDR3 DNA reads TGTGCCAGCAGTTTTCCGGGACTAGCGGGAGATGAGCAGTTCTTC.

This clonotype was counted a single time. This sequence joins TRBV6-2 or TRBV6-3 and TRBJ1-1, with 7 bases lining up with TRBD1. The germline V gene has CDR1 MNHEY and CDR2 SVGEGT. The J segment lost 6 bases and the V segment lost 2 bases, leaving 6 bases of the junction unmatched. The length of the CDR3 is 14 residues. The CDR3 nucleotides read TGTGCCAGCAGTTACCTCCGGGACAGCGCTGAAGCTTTCTTT. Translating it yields CASSYLRDSAEAFF.

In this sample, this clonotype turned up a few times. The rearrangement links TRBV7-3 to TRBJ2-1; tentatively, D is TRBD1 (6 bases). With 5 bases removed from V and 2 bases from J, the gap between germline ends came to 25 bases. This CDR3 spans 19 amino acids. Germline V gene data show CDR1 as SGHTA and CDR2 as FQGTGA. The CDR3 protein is CASSPEGQGRLGPYNEQFF. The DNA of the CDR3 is TGTGCCAGCAGCCCCGAGGGGCAGGGGCGGCTGGGGCCCTACAATGAGCAGTTCTTC. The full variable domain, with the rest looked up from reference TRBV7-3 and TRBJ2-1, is GAGVSQTPSNKVTEKGKYVELRCDPISGHTALYWYRQSLGQGPEFLIYFQGTGAADDSGLPNDRFFAVRPEGSVSTLKIQRTERGDSAVYLCASSPEGQGRLGPYNEQFFGPGTRLTVL.

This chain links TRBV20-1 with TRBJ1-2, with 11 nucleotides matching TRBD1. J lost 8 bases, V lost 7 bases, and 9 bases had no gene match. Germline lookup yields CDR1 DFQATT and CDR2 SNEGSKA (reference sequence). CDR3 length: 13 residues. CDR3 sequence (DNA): TGCAGTGATACGGACAGGGGGCGTGAAGGCTACACCTTC. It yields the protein CSDTDRGREGYTF.

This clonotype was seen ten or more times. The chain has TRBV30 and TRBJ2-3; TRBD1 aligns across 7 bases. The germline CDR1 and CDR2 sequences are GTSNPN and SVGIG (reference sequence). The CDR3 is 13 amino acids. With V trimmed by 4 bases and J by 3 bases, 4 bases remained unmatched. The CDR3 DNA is TGTGCCTGGAACAGGGGATGGACAGATACGCAGTATTTT. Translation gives CAWNRGWTDTQYF.

CDR3 DNA: TGCGCCAGCAGCGAGGCCGGGACGGATAATGAAAAACTGTTTTTT. Its translation: CASSEAGTDNEKLFF. The rearrangement uses TRBV5-1 and TRBJ1-4, with D possibly matching TRBD1 (5 bases). Germline V gene lookup returns CDR1 SGHRS and CDR2 YFSETQ. V was pared by 4 bases and J by 4 bases, with 14 bases between. This CDR3 contains 15 residues.

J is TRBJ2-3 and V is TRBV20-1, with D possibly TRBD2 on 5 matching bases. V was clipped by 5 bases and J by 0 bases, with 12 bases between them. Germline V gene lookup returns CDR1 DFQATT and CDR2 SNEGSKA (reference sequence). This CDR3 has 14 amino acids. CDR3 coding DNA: TGCAGTGCTGGAGGTGGTGGGAGCACAGATACGCAGTATTTT. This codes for CSAGGGGSTDTQYF.

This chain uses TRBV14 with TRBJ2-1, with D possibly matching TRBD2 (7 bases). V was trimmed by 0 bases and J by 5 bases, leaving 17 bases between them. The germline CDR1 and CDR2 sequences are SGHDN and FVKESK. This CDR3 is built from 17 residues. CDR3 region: CASSQDHRGATDNEQFF. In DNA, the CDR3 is TGTGCCAGCAGCCAAGATCATCGGGGGGCTACTGACAATGAGCAGTTCTTC. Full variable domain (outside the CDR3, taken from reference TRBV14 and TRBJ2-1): EAGVTQFPSHSVIEKGQTVTLRCDPISGHDNLYWYRRVMGKEIKFLLHFVKESKQDESGMPNNRFLAERTGGTYSTLKVQPAELEDSGVYFCASSQDHRGATDNEQFFGPGTRLTVL.

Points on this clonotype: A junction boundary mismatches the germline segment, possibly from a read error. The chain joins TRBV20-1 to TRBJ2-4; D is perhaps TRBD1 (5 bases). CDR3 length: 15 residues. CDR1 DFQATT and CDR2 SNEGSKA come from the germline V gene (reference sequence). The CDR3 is CSARGRKSPKNIQNF. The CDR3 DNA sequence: TGCAGTGCTAGGGGGCGGAAATCTCCCAAAAACATTCAGAACTTC.